Shown below are 22 T cell receptor beta chains from a single sample sequenced in a study of regulatory T cells in long-lasting Graves disease. Specified time point: persistent/refractory GD, antithyroid drugs over 5 years with positive TRAb. The authors made the TCR library using RNA they extracted from PBMCs. CDR3 regions were amplified by Arm-PCR using iRepertoire HTBI primers to build TCR beta libraries. TCRdb recomputed calls from the multiplex PCR reads with MiXCR, one row per CDR3 protein. The data contain 420,000 or so distinct CDR3 sequences, about a quarter of them singletons. This specimen was peripheral blood mononuclear cells (PBMCs), taken when the disease was refractory, from a patient treated with antithyroid drugs. These receptors were taken from a female donor with Graves disease.

In its sample, this clonotype was seen a few times. The rearrangement links TRBV6-5 to TRBJ1-1; TRBD1 matches at 9 bases. Germline trimming cut 3 bases from V and 3 bases from J; bases unmatched to any gene: 17. This CDR3 comprises 19 residues. Germline-derived CDR1 and CDR2 are MNHEY and SVGAGI. The CDR3 sequence: CASSYLSAGTGSVDTEAFF. The CDR3 nucleotides are TGTGCCAGCAGTTATTTGTCCGCCGGGACAGGGTCGGTTGACACTGAAGCTTTCTTT.

This clonotype was seen many times. This CDR3 is CSARGGTSGSSQETQYF. CDR3 bases: TGCAGTGCTAGAGGAGGGACTAGCGGGAGTTCACAAGAGACCCAGTACTTC. The chain is built from TRBV20-1 and TRBJ2-5, with 14 bases aligning to TRBD2. This CDR3 is built from 17 residues. CDR1 and CDR2 (germline): DFQATT, SNEGSKA (reference sequence). Trimming took 1 base from V and 2 from J; bases not matched to a gene: 6.

The chain joins TRBV2 to TRBJ2-1; no reliable D call. Germline values: CDR1 SNHLY, CDR2 FYNNEI. This CDR3 contains 14 residues. Trimming stripped 3 bases from V and 4 bases from J, with 10 bases between. CDR3 loop: CASSDGDGYNEQFF. CDR3 nucleotides: TGTGCCAGCAGTGATGGCGACGGGTACAATGAGCAGTTCTTC.

This clonotype has at least ten counts. The chain links TRBV12-3 or TRBV12-4 to TRBJ1-1; D is ambiguous. V lost 5 bases and J lost 1, with 11 bases in between. The CDR3 loop spans 14 amino acids. The CDR3 coding sequence is TGTGCCAGCAGTCCCCGGGGAGCGAACACTGAAGCTTTCTTT. Amino acids: CASSPRGANTEAFF.

There are many counts of this clonotype. J is TRBJ2-2 and V is TRBV7-9; D remains unclear. This CDR3 comprises 11 residues. Germline V lookup: CDR1 SEHNR, CDR2 FQNEAQ (reference sequence). With 3 bases removed from V and 9 bases from J, the gap between germline ends came to 5 bases. The CDR3 region has the DNA TGTGCCAGCAGCTTGGTCCGGGAGCTGTTTTTT. Its protein is CASSLVRELFF.

The chain links TRBV18 to TRBJ2-7; no reliable D call. The CDR3 sequence is 15 residues long. Germline values: CDR1 KGHSH, CDR2 LQKENI. V was trimmed by 0 bases and J by 0 bases, leaving 9 bases between them. The CDR3 sequence is CASSPPAPSSYEQYF. CDR3 DNA: TGTGCCAGCTCACCACCGGCCCCGTCCTCCTACGAGCAGTACTTC.

This clonotype occurred a few times. The chain has TRBV7-3 and TRBJ2-2, with TRBD1 identical over 7 bases. Germline values: CDR1 SGHTA, CDR2 FQGTGA. CDR3 length: 16 amino acids. The J segment lost 1 base and the V segment lost 1 base, leaving 3 bases of the junction unmatched. DNA of the CDR3: TGTGCCAGCAGCTTAAGCAGGACAGGGAACACCGGGGAGCTGTTTTTT. Its translation is CASSLSRTGNTGELFF.

This clonotype was counted a few times. The chain combines TRBV5-1 with TRBJ1-2; perhaps TRBD1 as D (5 bases). The CDR3 extends over 14 amino acids. Germline CDR1 is SGHRS and CDR2 is YFSETQ. V dropped 0 bases and J dropped 6 bases, with 12 bases sitting between them. The CDR3 bases are TGCGCCAGCAGCTTGGTTGCCAGGGCTGATGGCTACACCTTC. This translates into CASSLVARADGYTF. Looking up the rest from reference TRBV5-1 and TRBJ1-2 gives the full variable domain: KAGVTQTPRYLIKTRGQQVTLSCSPISGHRSVSWYQQTPGQGLQFLFEYFSETQRNKGNFPGRFSGRQFSNSRSEMNVSTLELGDSALYLCASSLVARADGYTFGSGTRLTVV.

Note on this clonotype: A much larger clone differs from this one at a single base, so this may be a read error. The rearrangement uses TRBV20-1 and TRBJ2-7; possibly TRBD1 for D (6 bases). The CDR3 sequence is 12 residues long. CDR1 DFQATT and CDR2 SNEGSKA come from the germline V gene (reference sequence). The CDR3 bases are TGCAGTGCTAGAGGGACAGTCGACGAGCGGTACTTC. The encoded protein is CSARGTVDERYF.

This clonotype has just a few counts. This rearrangement joins TRBV10-3 to TRBJ1-5; 8 bases are shared with TRBD1. In germline, CDR1 is ENHRY, CDR2 SYGVKD. The CDR3 totals 13 residues. The V gene end was trimmed by 7 bases and the J gene end by 6 bases; junction bases not matched to a gene: 5. CDR3 in DNA: TGTGCCATCAAGGGACAGGAGGGTCAGCCCCAGCATTTT. Its protein product is CAIKGQEGQPQHF.

This sequence joins TRBV6-2 or TRBV6-3 and TRBJ2-1, with 9 bases aligning to TRBD2. This CDR3 contains 17 residues. J gave up 7 bases and V 2 bases, and 12 bases lay outside the gene matches. Germline CDR1 is MNHEY and CDR2 is SVGEGT. The CDR3: CASSYPGTSLLRNEQFF. Written as DNA, the CDR3 is TGTGCCAGCAGTTACCCCGGGACTAGCCTACTTCGGAATGAGCAGTTCTTC.

The J gene is TRBJ2-1, the V gene TRBV24-1, with a weak D call TRBD2 (6 bases). The CDR3 has 16 amino acids. Germline lookup yields CDR1 KGHDR and CDR2 SFDVKD. V dropped 2 bases and J dropped 4 bases, with 14 bases sitting between them. CDR3: CATSDSGKAGYNEQFF. The CDR3 DNA is TGTGCCACCAGTGATTCCGGCAAGGCGGGGTACAATGAGCAGTTCTTC.

This chain uses TRBV6-2 or TRBV6-3 with TRBJ2-6, with 9 nucleotides matching TRBD1. The CDR3 loop spans 18 amino acids. With 2 bases clipped from V and 4 bases from J, the junction kept 9 bases outside the gene matches. CDR1 MNHEY and CDR2 SVGEGT come from the germline V gene. Here the CDR3 DNA reads TGTGCCAGCAGTTACGGGACAGGGACGCTCTTGGGGGCCAACGTCCTGACTTTC. Residues: CASSYGTGTLLGANVLTF.

V usage is TRBV20-1 and J usage is TRBJ1-2; a possible D gene is TRBD1 (6 bases). Germline V CDR1 and CDR2: DFQATT, SNEGSKA (reference sequence). This CDR3 is built from 15 residues. Trimming stripped 4 bases from V and 8 bases from J, with 23 bases between. Here the CDR3 reads CSATGTITGGQGYTF. The CDR3 nucleotides read TGCAGTGCTACCGGTACTATCACGGGGGGCCAAGGCTACACCTTC.

V is TRBV28 and J is TRBJ1-1; 12 bases agree with TRBD1. Germline lookup yields CDR1 MDHEN and CDR2 SYDVKM. The CDR3 sequence is 18 residues long. The ends lost 3 bases at V and 0 bases at J; junction bases unmatched: 8. CDR3 sequence (DNA): TGTGCCAGCAGTTTGGGGACAGGGGGCGGGAGAATGAACACTGAAGCTTTCTTT. Protein product: CASSLGTGGGRMNTEAFF.

In this sample, this clonotype turned up many times. The chain has TRBV6-1 and TRBJ1-2; the D gene is possibly TRBD1 (6 bases). CDR3 size: 13 residues. Germline CDR1 is MNHNS and CDR2 is SASEGT. V shed 6 bases and J shed 3 bases, with 11 bases lying between them. Here the CDR3 DNA reads TGTGCCAGCAGCATACAGGGAGACTATGGCTACACCTTC. This encodes CASSIQGDYGYTF.

This clonotype was counted ten times or more. The V call is TRBV2, the J call TRBJ2-4; 7 positions agree with TRBD1. This CDR3 has 15 residues. Losses at the gene ends were 4 bases for V and 0 bases for J; bases not matched to a gene: 3. Germline CDR1 reads SNHLY; CDR2 reads FYNNEI. Here the CDR3 DNA reads TGTGCCAGCAGTGGGGGACAGATAGCCAAAAACATTCAGTACTTC. Amino acid sequence: CASSGGQIAKNIQYF.

This clonotype has only a few counts. The chain employs TRBV25-1 and TRBJ1-2; no firm D call. The CDR3 loop spans 13 amino acids. Germline V gene sequence: CDR1 MGHDK, CDR2 SYGVNS. V dropped 7 bases and J dropped 5 bases, with 14 bases sitting between them. CDR3 DNA sequence: TGTGCCAGCACCGGAATCGGAGTTTATGGCTACACCTTC. This encodes CASTGIGVYGYTF.

Comments on this clonotype: Given a far larger clone just one base away, this is likely a sequencing read error. Here the CDR3 DNA reads TGTGCCAGCAGTGCGGCCAGGGCTAGTGGCTACACCTTC. This translates into CASSAARASGYTF. The chain links TRBV6-2 or TRBV6-3 to TRBJ1-2, with D possibly being TRBD1 (5 bases). Germline V CDR1 and CDR2: MNHEY, SVGEGT. V was shortened by 5 bases and J by 7 bases, with 14 bases between the two germline ends. This CDR3 has 13 amino acids.

This clonotype was observed at least ten times. V and J are TRBV2 and TRBJ1-1, with unresolved D. Trimming stripped 1 base from V and 1 base from J, with 4 bases between. Germline CDR1 SNHLY, CDR2 FYNNEI. CDR3 length: 13 amino acids. The chain's CDR3 is CASSEGWNTEAFF. CDR3 bases: TGTGCCAGCAGTGAAGGATGGAACACTGAAGCTTTCTTT.

The table lists this clonotype with a few counts. CDR3 sequence (DNA): TGTGCCATCAGTGAGACGGTCTATGGCTACACCTTC. It yields the protein CAISETVYGYTF. The V and J genes are TRBV10-3 and TRBJ1-2, with D unclear. The V and J ends lost 2 bases and 4 bases respectively, with 5 bases between them. Germline CDR1 and CDR2: ENHRY and SYGVKD. CDR3 length: 12 residues.

The chain couples TRBV18 to TRBJ1-6; maybe TRBD1 (5 bases). V lost 5 bases and J lost 10, with 18 bases in between. The CDR3 loop spans 15 amino acids. The V gene's germline CDR1 is KGHSH and CDR2 LQKENI. CDR3 amino acids: CASSARDGPNSPLHF. The CDR3 bases are TGTGCCAGCTCAGCCAGGGACGGGCCAAACTCACCCCTCCACTTT.